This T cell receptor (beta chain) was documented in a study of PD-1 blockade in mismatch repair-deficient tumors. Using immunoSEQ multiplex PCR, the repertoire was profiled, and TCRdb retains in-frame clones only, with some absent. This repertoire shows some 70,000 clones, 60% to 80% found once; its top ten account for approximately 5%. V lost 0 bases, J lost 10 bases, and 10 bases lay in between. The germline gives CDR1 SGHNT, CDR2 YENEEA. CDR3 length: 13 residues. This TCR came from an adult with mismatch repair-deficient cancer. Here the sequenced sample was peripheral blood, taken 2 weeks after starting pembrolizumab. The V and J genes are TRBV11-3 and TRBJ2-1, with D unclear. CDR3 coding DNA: TGTGCCAGCAGCTTAGATGTCGTCCAGGAGCAGTTCTTC. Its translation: CASSLDVVQEQFF.